This T cell receptor beta chain was captured in a study of cytomegalovirus exposure and HLA in healthy donors. Looking at the study overall: A prior study identified 117 million unique TCR beta sequences from 190 million or so T cells.

There are 15 residues in the CDR3. V was pared by 0 bases and J by 10 bases, with 4 bases of the junction left unmatched. Per the germline V gene, CDR1 is MNHEY and CDR2 is SVGAGI. On this clone: The target antigen is unknown.

Primers: 60 Vbeta forward and 13 Jbeta reverse. The method was immunoSEQ multiplex PCR; TCRdb's version includes in-frame clones alone and lacks a portion of them. The sample has 150,000 or so clones; the top ten hold 1% to 1.5%. Findings of the study overall: Roughly uniform sequencing depth across donors was assumed, possibly incorrectly. Specificity for CMV antigens was confirmed in vitro for a few of the CMV-associated chains. In a later analysis, parvovirus B19, influenza, CMV and Epstein-Barr virus appeared linked to several top co-occurrence clusters.

This receptor was obtained from a woman aged 60-75 years in good health and CMV-seronegative. The sample taken for sequencing was PBMCs. The chain links TRBV6-5 to TRBJ1-6; 9 nucleotides match TRBD1. The CDR3 is CASSYSGQGQSPLHF. As DNA, the CDR3 is TGTGCCAGCAGTTACTCCGGACAGGGGCAATCACCCCTCCACTTT.